These 15 T cell receptor beta chains originate from one sample sequenced in a study of T-cell reconstitution after alpha-beta-depleted transplantation in children. Library preparation (for TCRbeta) was performed with unique molecular identifiers. Via MiXCR, TCRdb re-called the PCR reads, giving one row per CDR3 protein. The repertoire has around 680,000 distinct CDR3 sequences, 15% to 20% of them found once; the top ten carry 0.8% to 1.1%. Sequenced here: PBMCs from the stem cell graft donor, sampled from the stem cell graft. All receptors come from a human donor who donated a stem cell graft to a child with acute myeloid leukemia.

The rearrangement uses TRBV30 and TRBJ2-7; weak D call: TRBD2 (7 bases). CDR1 GTSNPN and CDR2 SVGIG come from the germline V gene (reference sequence). The V and J ends lost 4 bases and 2 bases respectively, with 15 bases between them. The CDR3 totals 14 residues. This chain's CDR3 is CAWTPLGGAYEQYF. The CDR3 DNA is TGTGCCTGGACCCCCTTAGGGGGGGCCTACGAGCAGTACTTC.

The sample holds a few counts of this clonotype. V gene TRBV28 combines with J gene TRBJ2-5; 8 nucleotides agree with TRBD1. Germline-derived CDR1 and CDR2 are MDHEN and SYDVKM. This CDR3 contains 13 residues. DNA of the CDR3: TGTGCAGCCGGGACAGGCCTCCAAGAGACCCAGTACTTC. Residues: CAAGTGLQETQYF.

In its sample, this clonotype was seen many times. The rearrangement joins TRBV6-5 to TRBJ2-3; 8 bases are shared with TRBD1. Germline V lookup: CDR1 MNHEY, CDR2 SVGAGI. This CDR3 spans 12 amino acids. J lost 13 bases, V lost 0 bases, and 3 bases had no gene match. The CDR3 nucleotides are TGTGCCAGCAGTTACTCTCAGGGGGCGGAGTATTTT. Residues: CASSYSQGAEYF.

This clonotype was seen more than once but under ten times. The chain carries TRBV4-2 and TRBJ1-5; maybe TRBD1 (5 bases). This CDR3 region has 17 residues. CDR1 is LGHNA and CDR2 is YNFKEQ in the germline V gene. The ends were cut back, 0 bases at V and 1 base at J, with 13 bases in the middle. The CDR3 DNA is TGTGCCAGCAGCCAAGATCGCGGGGCGCGGAGCAATCAGCCCCAGCATTTT. Translation: CASSQDRGARSNQPQHF.

This clonotype was observed many times. The chain employs TRBV20-1 and TRBJ2-3, with no clear D. V was clipped by 8 bases and J by 0 bases, with 12 bases between them. CDR1 and CDR2 (germline): DFQATT, SNEGSKA (reference sequence). This CDR3 spans 13 amino acids. As DNA, the CDR3 is TGCAGTTTCACAATTTCCAGCACAGATACGCAGTATTTT. Translation: CSFTISSTDTQYF.

This clonotype was recorded at least ten times. This chain links TRBV30 with TRBJ1-2; D might be TRBD1 (5 bases). CDR3 length: 13 amino acids. Trimming removed 3 bases at V and 6 bases at J, with 14 bases between. Germline V lookup: CDR1 GTSNPN, CDR2 SVGIG (reference sequence). CDR3 in amino acids: CAWSRDSVDGYTF. CDR3 coding DNA: TGTGCCTGGAGCCGGGACTCCGTGGATGGCTACACCTTC. The variable domain in full, completed from reference TRBV30 and TRBJ1-2, reads SQTIHQWPATLVQPVGSPLSLECTVEGTSNPNLYWYRQAAGRGLQLLFYSVGIGQISSEVPQNLSASRPQDRQFILSSKKLLLSDSGFYLCAWSRDSVDGYTFGSGTRLTVV.

This clonotype was seen only a few times. This rearrangement joins TRBV15 to TRBJ2-3; 14 bases align to TRBD2. Germline-derived CDR1 and CDR2 are LNHNV and YYDKDF (reference sequence). This CDR3 contains 17 residues. After removal of 5 bases from V and 6 bases from J, the junction contained 10 bases not matched to a gene. The CDR3 DNA is TGTGCCACCAGCCGCGAGCCTGGGACTAGCGGGGGTGATACGCAGTATTTT. Translated: CATSREPGTSGGDTQYF.

This clonotype has a count of ten or more. The chain joins TRBV20-1 to TRBJ2-1, with D unclear. The ends were cut back, 4 bases at V and 9 bases at J, with 25 bases in the middle. In germline, CDR1 is DFQATT, CDR2 SNEGSKA (reference sequence). The length of the CDR3 is 16 residues. DNA of the CDR3: TGCAGTGCTAACACCGCCGATTCCGTCCTCAGTCCTGAGCAGTTCTTC. This translates into CSANTADSVLSPEQFF.

Ten or more counts support this clonotype. V and J are TRBV27 and TRBJ2-7; possible D gene TRBD1, 5 bases. Per germline, CDR1 MNHEY and CDR2 SMNVEV (reference sequence). Trimming cost V 2 bases and J 6 bases, with 8 bases left between them. CDR3 length: 12 residues. The CDR3 protein is CASSLTQGEQYF. The CDR3 coding sequence is TGTGCCAGCAGTTTAACGCAGGGCGAGCAGTACTTC.

The CDR3 loop reads CASSQARTGYFGELFF. The CDR3 DNA sequence: TGTGCCAGCAGCCAAGCGAGGACAGGGTATTTCGGGGAGCTGTTTTTT. V usage is TRBV4-2 and J usage is TRBJ2-2; 8 positions match TRBD1. Germline values: CDR1 LGHNA, CDR2 YNFKEQ. The junction had 8 bases not matched to a gene; V was cut back by 1 base and J by 7 bases. The CDR3 covers 16 residues.

This chain uses TRBV3-1 with TRBJ1-3, with TRBD1 matching over 7 bases. The CDR3 is 18 amino acids. CDR1 and CDR2 from the germline V gene are LGHDT and YNNKEL (reference sequence). V shed 1 base and J 2 bases; nucleotides not matched to a gene: 11. CDR3 in amino acids: CASSQGGGYRGAGNTIYF. The CDR3 coding sequence is TGTGCCAGCAGCCAAGGAGGGGGATACAGGGGAGCTGGAAACACCATATATTTT.

This clonotype was recorded at least ten times. J is TRBJ1-2 and V is TRBV10-3; D possibly corresponds to TRBD1 (5 bases). CDR1 and CDR2 from the germline V gene are ENHRY and SYGVKD. CDR3 length: 16 amino acids. V dropped 2 bases and J dropped 1 base, with 14 bases sitting between them. CDR3 nucleotides: TGTGCCATCAGTGAGGCAGGGCTTGATCTTAACTATGGCTACACCTTC. Encoded protein: CAISEAGLDLNYGYTF.

This clonotype was picked up many times. V is TRBV20-1 and J is TRBJ1-3; D call uncertain. V was shortened by 6 bases and J by 5 bases, with 5 bases between the two germline ends. The V gene's germline CDR1 is DFQATT and CDR2 SNEGSKA (reference sequence). The CDR3 runs 10 residues. As DNA, the CDR3 is TGCAGTGCACCGAGAAACACCATATATTTT. This gives the protein CSAPRNTIYF.

The chain carries TRBV6-5 and TRBJ2-3, with D hard to call. The germline gives CDR1 MNHEY, CDR2 SVGAGI. The CDR3 is made up of 15 amino acids. The V and J ends lost 2 bases and 3 bases respectively, with 12 bases between them. The CDR3 DNA is TGTGCCAGCAGTTACGTCGTTGAGGAAACAGATACGCAGTATTTT. As protein: CASSYVVEETDTQYF.

This clonotype turned up a few times. This chain links TRBV7-9 with TRBJ2-3, with unresolved D. The length of the CDR3 is 12 residues. From germline, CDR1 is SEHNR and CDR2 FQNEAQ (reference sequence). The V end was cut by 5 bases, the J end by 5 bases, with 8 bases between. CDR3 protein: CASSHPLDTQYF. CDR3 sequence (DNA): TGTGCCAGCAGCCACCCCTTAGATACGCAGTATTTT.